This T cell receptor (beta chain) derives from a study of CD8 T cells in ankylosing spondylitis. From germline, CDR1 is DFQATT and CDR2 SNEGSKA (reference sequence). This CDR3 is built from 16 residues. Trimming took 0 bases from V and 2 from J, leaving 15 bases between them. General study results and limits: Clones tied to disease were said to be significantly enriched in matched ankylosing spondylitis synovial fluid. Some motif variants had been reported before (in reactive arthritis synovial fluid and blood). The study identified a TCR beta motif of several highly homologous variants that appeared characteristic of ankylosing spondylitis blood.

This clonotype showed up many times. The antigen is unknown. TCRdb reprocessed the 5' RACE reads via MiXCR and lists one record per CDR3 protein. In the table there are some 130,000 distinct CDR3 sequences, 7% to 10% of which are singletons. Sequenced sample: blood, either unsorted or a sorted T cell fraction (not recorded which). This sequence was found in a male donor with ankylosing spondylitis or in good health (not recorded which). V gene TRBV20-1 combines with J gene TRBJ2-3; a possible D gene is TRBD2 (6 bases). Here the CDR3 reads CSARDRRGLTTDTQYF. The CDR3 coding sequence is TGCAGTGCTAGAGATCGGAGGGGACTTACCACAGATACGCAGTATTTT.